The subject of this entry is one T cell receptor (beta chain). Its antigen has not been determined. This may stem from a read error, because a much larger clone lies one nucleotide away. The CDR3 carries no conserved terminal phenylalanine or tryptophan, so it likely arises from a read error. The sample is drawn from a study of breast tumors, draining lymph nodes, adjacent tissues (dated by TCRdb to 2016 to 2017). Looking at the study overall: Breast cancer patients provided tumor, adjacent nontumor tissue and axillary lymph nodes, and the study compared the TCR beta repertoires across these three sources. The study was designed to assess the relationships and possible T-cell exchange between tumor, surrounding tissue and draining lymph node repertoires in human breast cancer.

The lymph node samples were taken from the axillary draining lymph nodes of breast cancer patients. What the study reported, not specific to this receptor: The data were considered consistent with most tumor T cells being derived from the lymph node and subsequently expanding within tumor tissue. The conclusion that tumor T cells originate in lymph nodes was presented as consistent with a hypothesis rather than as directly demonstrated. Tumor T-cell repertoires showed less diversity than lymph node repertoires and more diversity than nontumor tissue repertoires, and tumor T-cell repertoires showed preferential V and J gene usage. In luminal-like breast cancer, tumor and nontumor tissue repertoires resembled each other significantly more than in basal-like breast cancer.

Based on the germline V gene (reference sequence), the CDR1 and CDR2 sequences are LNHDA and SQIVND. Trimming removed 5 bases from V and 7 bases from J; the gene matches leave 9 bases unexplained. With termini counted, the CDR3 has 16 amino acids. Kept here is only the CDR3 DNA, which spans 48 bases and is read in frame from base 1. Instrument on record: Illumina HiSeq 2000. TCR beta chain libraries were generated by multiplex PCR amplification. The amplified TCR beta chain products were analyzed by high-throughput sequencing. Starting from the raw public reads, TCRdb applied fastp trimming at Q25, assembled clones with MiXCR and retained in-frame beta chains. CDR3 protein duplicates are merged, each entry listing the most common genes and DNA. This sample gives roughly 100,000 distinct CDR3 sequences in total; 30% of them show up just once. The biggest ten clones account for 4.5% to 7% of the sample.

This TCR was recovered from a female donor with breast cancer. Some clones in this sample may be carry-over from other donors' samples. The sample consisted of axillary lymph node tissue. The rearrangement combines TRBV19 with TRBJ2-1, and 12 junction bases match TRBD1. The CDR3 loop reads CASSHMGQGALNEQFS. In nucleotide form, the sequence is TGTGCCAGTAGTCATATGGGACAGGGGGCGTTAAATGAGCAGTTCTCC.